This T cell receptor (beta chain) was retrieved from a study of regulatory T cells in long-lasting Graves disease (dated by TCRdb to about 2021). Study-wide context: Persistent Graves' disease meant more than 5 years of antithyroid drug treatment with TSH receptor autoantibodies that stayed positive. The study was registered as a clinical trial and conducted in China. Antithyroid drugs had been taken for approximately ten years on average by persistent Graves' disease patients in the clinical cohort. Persistent Graves' disease patients were compared with newly diagnosed Graves' disease patients by peripheral blood TCR sequencing and RNA sequencing. A total of around 35 samples underwent TCR sequencing, from 13 patients with persistent Graves' disease and 20 or so patients with newly diagnosed Graves' disease.

Library preparation used multiplex PCR. For sequencing, an Illumina HiSeq 4000 was employed. To build TCR beta libraries, CDR3 regions were amplified by Arm-PCR using iRepertoire HTBI primers. Before sequencing, the PCR products went through gel purification. For the original study's pipeline: A total of fewer than 65 TRBV and more than twelve TRBJ segments were identified across samples and were used for gene usage analysis of CDR3 amino acid clonotypes. COPE and FqMerger were used to merge filtered high-quality paired reads into contigs. BLAST was used to align contigs to the IMGT TRBV, TRBD and TRBJ reference genes, and CDR3 was defined following IMGT. Any clonotype with a frequency above 0.1% was classified as a highly expanded clone. Shannon entropy served as the measure of repertoire diversity, while the Gini coefficient captured V-J evenness. Clonotypes shared by more than one individual were considered public. The public reads were reprocessed in TCRdb via fastp at Q25 and MiXCR, keeping in-frame beta chains. Entries are consolidated by CDR3 protein sequence, retaining the most common genes and DNA. The V and J calls were determined by TCRdb, not by the authors. In all, the sample holds a few hundred thousand distinct CDR3 sequences, and 22% of those were seen once. The ten largest account for around 13% of the sample.

This clonotype appeared a few times. This receptor's antigen is unknown. Qualities for individual bases were not recorded, and no much larger clone is one base off. Looking up the germline V gene yields CDR1 SQVTM and CDR2 ANQGSEA. Relative to germline, V is 0 bases shorter and J is 5 bases shorter, with 13 bases between their ends. The CDR3 holds 14 amino acids from the cysteine to the phenylalanine. Only the CDR3 DNA stays, 42 bases, in frame from base 1. The investigation overall reported the following: A larger number of public clonotypes was shared among persistent patients (around 3,000) than among newly diagnosed patients (roughly 970). The study examined only peripheral blood because the primary lesion, thyroid tissue, could not be accessed. Sequencing and analysis were limited to the TCR beta chain. The authors noted that the small sample size was a limitation that may lower accuracy. Persistent Graves' disease patients showed lower TCR Shannon entropy and fewer highly expanded clones than newly diagnosed patients, suggesting clonal expansion. Preferential use of TRBV28, TRBJ1-2 and TRBJ2-5 was observed in persistent disease, whereas TRBV20-1 and TRBJ2-1 were favored in newly diagnosed disease.

Reading the label with the study, this specimen's time point is: persistent/refractory GD, antithyroid drugs over 5 years with positive TRAb. RNA was extracted from PBMCs in TRIzol for both TCR sequencing and RNA sequencing. Graves' disease was diagnosed according to American Thyroid Association guidelines. Patients were recruited from an endocrinology department in Xi'an, China. From each patient, roughly 9 milliliters of peripheral blood was collected into an EDTA anticoagulant tube. Ficoll Paque Plus density gradient separation was used to isolate PBMCs, and no further T cell sorting was done. An Agilent 2100 Bioanalyzer and agarose gel were used to check RNA quality, while a NanoDrop 2000 measured RNA concentration.

This specimen consisted of peripheral blood mononuclear cells (PBMCs), obtained when the disease was refractory, from a patient treated with antithyroid drugs. This TCR came from a female donor with Graves disease. The chain couples TRBV29-1 to TRBJ1-2; a weak D assignment points to TRBD1 (6 bases agree). In nucleotides, the sequence is TGCAGCGTTGAAGATCGGGCAAGGGGGTATGGCTACACCTTC. Protein translation: CSVEDRARGYGYTF.